This T cell receptor (beta chain) was observed in a study of T cell responses to AZD1222 COVID-19 vaccine. Study in general: Pooled in the analysis were second doses at about 4 or about 12 weeks.

As for this clone: Its target is not known.

Study outcomes and limitations: Spike-specific TCR breadth and depth were elevated following two AZD1222 doses. Of spike-specific TCRs, nearly half reportedly target regions left unmutated in variants. White British donors predominated, females outnumbered males, and clonal diversity was possibly underestimated.

Clones were sequenced by immunoSEQ multiplex PCR, and TCRdb holds only the in-frame ones, with some missing. The sample contains around 90,000 clones, approximately 86% of which appear only once. Germline CDR1 reads SGHTS; CDR2 reads YDEGEE. This CDR3 region has 13 residues. Trimming stripped 4 bases from V and 5 bases from J, with 13 bases between. This sequence was found in an adult in good health. This chain connects TRBV5-8 to TRBJ2-7; no definite D call. Material: peripheral blood, obtained on day 0 of AZD1222 vaccination. The CDR3 DNA is TGTGCCAGCAGCGCGTACGGGCGCCACGAGCAGTACTTC. Its translation: CASSAYGRHEQYF.